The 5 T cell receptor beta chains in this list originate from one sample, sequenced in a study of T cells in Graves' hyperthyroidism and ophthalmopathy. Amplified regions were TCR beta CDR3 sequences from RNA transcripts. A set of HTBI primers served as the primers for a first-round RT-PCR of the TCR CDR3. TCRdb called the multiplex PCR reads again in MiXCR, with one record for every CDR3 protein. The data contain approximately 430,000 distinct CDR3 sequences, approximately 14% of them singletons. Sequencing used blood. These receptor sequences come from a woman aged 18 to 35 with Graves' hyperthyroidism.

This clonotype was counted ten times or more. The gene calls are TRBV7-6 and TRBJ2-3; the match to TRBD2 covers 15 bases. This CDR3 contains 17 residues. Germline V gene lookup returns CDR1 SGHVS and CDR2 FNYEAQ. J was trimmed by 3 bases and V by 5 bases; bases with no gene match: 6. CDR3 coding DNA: TGTGCCAGCAGCCCCGGGACTAGCGGGGGGCGTACAGATACGCAGTATTTT. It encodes CASSPGTSGGRTDTQYF.

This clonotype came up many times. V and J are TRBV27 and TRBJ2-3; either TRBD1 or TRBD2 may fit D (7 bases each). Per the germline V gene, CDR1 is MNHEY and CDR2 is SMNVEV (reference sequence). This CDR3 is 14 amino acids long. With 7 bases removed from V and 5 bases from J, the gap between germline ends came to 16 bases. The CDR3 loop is CASKKGGGIDTQYF. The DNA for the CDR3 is TGTGCCAGCAAGAAGGGAGGGGGCATAGATACGCAGTATTTT.

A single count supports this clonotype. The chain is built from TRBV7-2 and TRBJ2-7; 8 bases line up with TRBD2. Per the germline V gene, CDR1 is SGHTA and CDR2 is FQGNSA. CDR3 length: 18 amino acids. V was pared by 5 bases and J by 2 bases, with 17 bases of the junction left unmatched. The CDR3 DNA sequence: TGTGCCAGCAGCCCCCGGGGGAGTGGGGCGGGGGGAGCCTACGAGCAGTACTTC. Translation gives CASSPRGSGAGGAYEQYF.

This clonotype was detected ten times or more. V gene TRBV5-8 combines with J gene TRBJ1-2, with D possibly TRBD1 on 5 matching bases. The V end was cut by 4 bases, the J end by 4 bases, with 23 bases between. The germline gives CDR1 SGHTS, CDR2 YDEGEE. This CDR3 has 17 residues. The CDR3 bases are TGTGCCAGCAGCGGCCTTTCAGGACACCAAAGTTTCTATGGCTACACCTTC. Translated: CASSGLSGHQSFYGYTF.

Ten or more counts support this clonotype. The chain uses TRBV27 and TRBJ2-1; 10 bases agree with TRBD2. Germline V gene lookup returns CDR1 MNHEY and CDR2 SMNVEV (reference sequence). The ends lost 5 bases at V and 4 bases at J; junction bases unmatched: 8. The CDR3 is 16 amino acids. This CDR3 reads CASSPKAGGGYNEQFF. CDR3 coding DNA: TGTGCCAGCAGTCCAAAAGCGGGAGGGGGTTACAATGAGCAGTTCTTC.